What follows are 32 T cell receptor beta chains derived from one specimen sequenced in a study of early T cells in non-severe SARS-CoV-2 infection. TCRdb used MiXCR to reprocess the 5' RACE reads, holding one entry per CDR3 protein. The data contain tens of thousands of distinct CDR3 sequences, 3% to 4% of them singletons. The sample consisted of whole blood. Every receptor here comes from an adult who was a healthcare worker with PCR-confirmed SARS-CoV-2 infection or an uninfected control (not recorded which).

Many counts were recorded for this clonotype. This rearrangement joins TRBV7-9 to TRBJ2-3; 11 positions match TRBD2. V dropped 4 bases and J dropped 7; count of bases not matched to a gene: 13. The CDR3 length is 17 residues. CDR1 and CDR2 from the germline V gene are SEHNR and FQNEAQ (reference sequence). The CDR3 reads CASSSRDGRLAGYTQYF. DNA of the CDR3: TGTGCCAGCAGCTCCCGGGACGGGAGACTAGCGGGATATACGCAGTATTTT.

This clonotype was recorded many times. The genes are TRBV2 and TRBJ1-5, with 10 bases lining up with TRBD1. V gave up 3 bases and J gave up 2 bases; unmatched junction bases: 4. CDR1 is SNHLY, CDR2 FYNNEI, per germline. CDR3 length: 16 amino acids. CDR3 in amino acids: CASSDRQGARNQPQHF. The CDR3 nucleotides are TGTGCCAGCAGTGACAGACAGGGGGCCCGCAATCAGCCCCAGCATTTT.

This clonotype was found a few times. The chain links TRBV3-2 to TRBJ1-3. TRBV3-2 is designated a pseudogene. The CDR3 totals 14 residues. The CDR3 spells CASSLGPAKDTIYF. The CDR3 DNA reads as TGTGCCAGCAGCCTTGGACCCGCGAAGGACACCATATATTTT.

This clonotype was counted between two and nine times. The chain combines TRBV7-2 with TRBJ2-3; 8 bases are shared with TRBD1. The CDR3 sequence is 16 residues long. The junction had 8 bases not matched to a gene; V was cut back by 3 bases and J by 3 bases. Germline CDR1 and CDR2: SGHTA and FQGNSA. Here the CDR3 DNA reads TGTGCCAGCAGCTTCAGGGGGCGAGGAAGAACAGATACGCAGTATTTT. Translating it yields CASSFRGRGRTDTQYF.

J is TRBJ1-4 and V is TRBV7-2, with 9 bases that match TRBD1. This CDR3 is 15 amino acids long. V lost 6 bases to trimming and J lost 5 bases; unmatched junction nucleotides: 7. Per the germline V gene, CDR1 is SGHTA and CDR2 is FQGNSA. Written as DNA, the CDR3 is TGTGCCAGCAGTCCTACAGGGGGCGGAAATGAAAAACTGTTTTTT. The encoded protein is CASSPTGGGNEKLFF.

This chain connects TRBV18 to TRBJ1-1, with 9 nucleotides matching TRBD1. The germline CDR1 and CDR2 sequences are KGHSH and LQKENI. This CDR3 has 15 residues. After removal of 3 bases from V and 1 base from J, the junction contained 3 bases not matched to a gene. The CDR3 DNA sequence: TGTGCCAGCTCACCCAGACAGGGGGGGAACACTGAAGCTTTCTTT. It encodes CASSPRQGGNTEAFF.

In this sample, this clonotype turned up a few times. CDR3 bases: TGTGCCAGCCTGGGACAGGGTGGTTTTTGGTTCTTC. This translates into CASLGQGGFWFF. The chain combines TRBV2 with TRBJ2-1; TRBD1 agrees at 9 bases. The CDR3 is 12 residues long. The germline gives CDR1 SNHLY, CDR2 FYNNEI. The junction had 11 bases not matched to a gene; V was cut back by 8 bases and J by 15 bases. Filled out from reference TRBV2 and TRBJ2-1, the complete variable domain reads EPEVTQTPSHQVTQMGQEVILRCVPISNHLYFYWYRQILGQKVEFLVSFYNNEISEKSEIFDDQFSVERPDGSNFTLKIRSTKLEDSAMYFCASLGQGGFWFFGPGTRLTVL.

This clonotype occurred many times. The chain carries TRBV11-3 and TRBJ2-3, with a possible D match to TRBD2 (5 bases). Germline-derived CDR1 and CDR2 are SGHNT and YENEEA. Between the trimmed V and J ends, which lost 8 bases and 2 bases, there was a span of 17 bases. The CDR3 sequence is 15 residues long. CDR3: CASAVSLAFTDTQYF. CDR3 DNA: TGTGCCAGCGCCGTTAGTCTAGCATTCACAGATACGCAGTATTTT.

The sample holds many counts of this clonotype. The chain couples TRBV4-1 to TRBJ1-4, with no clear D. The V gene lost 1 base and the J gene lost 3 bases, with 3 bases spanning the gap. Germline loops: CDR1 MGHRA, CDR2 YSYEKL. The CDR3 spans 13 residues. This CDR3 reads CASSQVPNEKLFF. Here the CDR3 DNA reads TGCGCCAGCAGCCAAGTCCCTAATGAAAAACTGTTTTTT.

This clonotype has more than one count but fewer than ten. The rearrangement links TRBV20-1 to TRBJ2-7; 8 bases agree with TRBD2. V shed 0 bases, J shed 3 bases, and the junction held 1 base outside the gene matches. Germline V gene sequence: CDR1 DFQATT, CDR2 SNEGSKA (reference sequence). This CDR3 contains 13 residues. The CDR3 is CSARDGTSYEQYF. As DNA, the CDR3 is TGCAGTGCTAGAGATGGGACTAGCTACGAGCAGTACTTC.

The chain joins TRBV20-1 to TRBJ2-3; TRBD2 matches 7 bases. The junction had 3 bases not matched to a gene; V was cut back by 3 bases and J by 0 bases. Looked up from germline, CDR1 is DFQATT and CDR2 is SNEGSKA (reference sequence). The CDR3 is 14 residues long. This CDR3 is CSASPSGSTDTQYF. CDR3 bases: TGCAGTGCTAGCCCTAGCGGCAGCACAGATACGCAGTATTTT.

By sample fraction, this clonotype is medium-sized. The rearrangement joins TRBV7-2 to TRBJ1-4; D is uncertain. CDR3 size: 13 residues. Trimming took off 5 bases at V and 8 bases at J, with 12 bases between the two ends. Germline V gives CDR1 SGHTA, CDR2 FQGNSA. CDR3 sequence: CASSPVGSEKLFF. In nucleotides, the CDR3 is TGTGCCAGCAGCCCGGTGGGGTCGGAAAAACTGTTTTTT. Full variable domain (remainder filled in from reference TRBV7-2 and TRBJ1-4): GAGVSQSPSNKVTEKGKDVELRCDPISGHTALYWYRQSLGQGLEFLIYFQGNSAPDKSGLPSDRFSAERTGGSVSTLTIQRTQQEDSAVYLCASSPVGSEKLFFGSGTQLSVL.

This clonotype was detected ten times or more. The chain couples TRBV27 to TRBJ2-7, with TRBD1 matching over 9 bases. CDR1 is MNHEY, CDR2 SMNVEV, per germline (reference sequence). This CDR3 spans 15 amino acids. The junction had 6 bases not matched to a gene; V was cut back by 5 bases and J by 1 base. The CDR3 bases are TGTGCCAGCAGTCCCCTCGGGACAGGGTCCTACGAGCAGTACTTC. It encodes CASSPLGTGSYEQYF.

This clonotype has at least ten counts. CDR3: CASSDAQGSQPQHF. In DNA form, the CDR3 reads TGTGCCAGCAGTGACGCCCAGGGTAGTCAGCCCCAGCATTTT. The V and J genes are TRBV6-4 and TRBJ1-5; possible D gene TRBD1, 5 bases. The V gene lost 2 bases and the J gene lost 6 bases, with 11 bases spanning the gap. The CDR3 is 14 amino acids. Germline lookup yields CDR1 MRHNA and CDR2 SNTAGT.

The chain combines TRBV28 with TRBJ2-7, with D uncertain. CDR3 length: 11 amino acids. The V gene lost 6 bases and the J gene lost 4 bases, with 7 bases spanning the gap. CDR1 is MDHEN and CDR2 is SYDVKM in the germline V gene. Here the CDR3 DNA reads TGTGCCAGCAGCCAAACTTACGAGCAGTACTTC. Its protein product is CASSQTYEQYF.

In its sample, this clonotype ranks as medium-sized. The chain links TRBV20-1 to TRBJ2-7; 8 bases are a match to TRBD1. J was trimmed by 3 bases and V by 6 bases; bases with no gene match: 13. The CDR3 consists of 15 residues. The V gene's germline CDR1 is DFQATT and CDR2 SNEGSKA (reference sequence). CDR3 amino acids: CSATIETGVDYEQYF. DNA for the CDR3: TGCAGTGCGACTATAGAGACAGGGGTCGACTACGAGCAGTACTTC.

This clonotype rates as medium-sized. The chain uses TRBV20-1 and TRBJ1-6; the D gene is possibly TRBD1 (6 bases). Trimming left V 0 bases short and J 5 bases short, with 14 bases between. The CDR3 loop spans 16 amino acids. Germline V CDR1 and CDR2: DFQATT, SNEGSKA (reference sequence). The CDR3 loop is CSARDRGVTHNSPLHF. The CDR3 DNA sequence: TGCAGTGCTAGAGATAGGGGGGTTACTCATAATTCACCCCTCCACTTT.

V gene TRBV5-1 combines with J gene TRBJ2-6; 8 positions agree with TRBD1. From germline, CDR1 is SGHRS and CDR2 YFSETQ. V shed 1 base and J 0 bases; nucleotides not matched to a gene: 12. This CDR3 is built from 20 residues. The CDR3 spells CASSLPPKQGGLSGANVLTF. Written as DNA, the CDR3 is TGCGCCAGCAGCTTGCCCCCAAAACAGGGGGGCCTCTCTGGGGCCAACGTCCTGACTTTC.

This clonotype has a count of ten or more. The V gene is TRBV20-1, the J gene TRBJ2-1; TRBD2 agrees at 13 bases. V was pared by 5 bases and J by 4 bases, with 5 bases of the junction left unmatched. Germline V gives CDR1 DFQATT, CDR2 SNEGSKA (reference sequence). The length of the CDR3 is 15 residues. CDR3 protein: CSAEPTSGGYNEQFF. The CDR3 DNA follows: TGCAGTGCTGAACCGACTAGCGGGGGGTACAATGAGCAGTTCTTC.

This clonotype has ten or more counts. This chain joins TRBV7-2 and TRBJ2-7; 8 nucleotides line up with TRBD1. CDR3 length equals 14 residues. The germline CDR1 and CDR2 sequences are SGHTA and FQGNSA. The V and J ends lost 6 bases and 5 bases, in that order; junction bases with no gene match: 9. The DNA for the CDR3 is TGTGCCAGCAGACCATCAGGGGGCCGGGACGAGCAGTACTTC. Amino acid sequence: CASRPSGGRDEQYF.

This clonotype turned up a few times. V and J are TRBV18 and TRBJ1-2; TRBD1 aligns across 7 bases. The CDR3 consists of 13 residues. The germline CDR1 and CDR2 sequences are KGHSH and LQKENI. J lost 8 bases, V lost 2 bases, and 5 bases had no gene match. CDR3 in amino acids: CASSPDRAGGYTF. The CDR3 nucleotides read TGTGCCAGCTCACCAGACAGGGCAGGCGGCTACACCTTC. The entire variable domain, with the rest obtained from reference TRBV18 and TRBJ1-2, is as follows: NAGVMQNPRHLVRRRGQEARLRCSPMKGHSHVYWYRQLPEEGLKFMVYLQKENIIDESGMPKERFSAEFPKEGPSILRIQQVVRGDSAAYFCASSPDRAGGYTFGSGTRLTVV.

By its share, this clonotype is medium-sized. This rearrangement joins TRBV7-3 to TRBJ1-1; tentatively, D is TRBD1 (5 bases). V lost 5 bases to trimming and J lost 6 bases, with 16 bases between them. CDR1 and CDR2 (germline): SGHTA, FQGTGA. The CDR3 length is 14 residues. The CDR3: CASSTGTMGAEAFF. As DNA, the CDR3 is TGTGCCAGCAGCACGGGGACCATGGGGGCTGAAGCTTTCTTT. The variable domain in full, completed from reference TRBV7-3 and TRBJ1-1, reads GAGVSQTPSNKVTEKGKYVELRCDPISGHTALYWYRQSLGQGPEFLIYFQGTGAADDSGLPNDRFFAVRPEGSVSTLKIQRTERGDSAVYLCASSTGTMGAEAFFGQGTRLTVV.

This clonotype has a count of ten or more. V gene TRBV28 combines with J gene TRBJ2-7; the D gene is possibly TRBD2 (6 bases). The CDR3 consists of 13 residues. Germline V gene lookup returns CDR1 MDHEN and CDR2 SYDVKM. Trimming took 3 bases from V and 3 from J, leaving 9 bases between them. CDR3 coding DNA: TGTGCCAGCAGTTTTTCGGACTACTACGAGCAGTACTTC. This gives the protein CASSFSDYYEQYF. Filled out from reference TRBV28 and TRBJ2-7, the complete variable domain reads DVKVTQSSRYLVKRTGEKVFLECVQDMDHENMFWYRQDPGLGLRLIYFSYDVKMKEKGDIPEGYSVSREKKERFSLILESASTNQTSMYLCASSFSDYYEQYFGPGTRLTVT.

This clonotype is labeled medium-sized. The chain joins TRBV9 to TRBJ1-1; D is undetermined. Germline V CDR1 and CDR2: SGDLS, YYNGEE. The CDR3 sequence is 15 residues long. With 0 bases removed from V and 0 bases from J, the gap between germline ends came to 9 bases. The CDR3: CASSVGQEMNTEAFF. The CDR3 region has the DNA TGTGCCAGCAGCGTAGGTCAGGAGATGAACACTGAAGCTTTCTTT.

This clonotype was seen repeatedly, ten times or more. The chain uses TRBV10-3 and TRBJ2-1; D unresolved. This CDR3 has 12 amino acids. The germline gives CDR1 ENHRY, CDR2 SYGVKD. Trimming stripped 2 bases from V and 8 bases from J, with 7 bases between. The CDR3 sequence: CAISEVGYEQFF. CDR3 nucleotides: TGTGCCATCAGTGAGGTAGGGTATGAGCAGTTCTTC.

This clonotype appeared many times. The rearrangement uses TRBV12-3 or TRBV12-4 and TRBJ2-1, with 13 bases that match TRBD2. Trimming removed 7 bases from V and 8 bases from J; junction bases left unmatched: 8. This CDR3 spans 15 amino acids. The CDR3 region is CASTTGTSGVYEQFF. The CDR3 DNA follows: TGTGCCAGCACTACCGGGACTAGCGGGGTCTATGAGCAGTTCTTC.

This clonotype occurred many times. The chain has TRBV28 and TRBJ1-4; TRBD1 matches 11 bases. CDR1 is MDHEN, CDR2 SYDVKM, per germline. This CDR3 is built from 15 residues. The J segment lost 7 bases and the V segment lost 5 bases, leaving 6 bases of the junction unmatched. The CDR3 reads CASSHLGTGGEKLFF. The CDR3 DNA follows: TGTGCCAGCAGTCACTTGGGGACAGGGGGTGAAAAACTGTTTTTT.

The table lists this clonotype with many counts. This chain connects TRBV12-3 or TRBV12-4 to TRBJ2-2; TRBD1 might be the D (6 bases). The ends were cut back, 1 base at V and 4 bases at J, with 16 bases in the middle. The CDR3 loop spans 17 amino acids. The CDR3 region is CASSLGAGTRTTGELFF. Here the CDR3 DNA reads TGTGCCAGCAGTTTAGGGGCCGGGACAAGGACCACCGGGGAGCTGTTTTTT.

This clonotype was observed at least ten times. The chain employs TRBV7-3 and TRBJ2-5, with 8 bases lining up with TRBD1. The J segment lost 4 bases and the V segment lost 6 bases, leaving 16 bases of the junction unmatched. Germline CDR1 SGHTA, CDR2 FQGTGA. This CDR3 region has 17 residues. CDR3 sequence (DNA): TGTGCCAGCAGTCCCAGCCCTGGGCAGGGGGCAAGAGAGACCCAGTACTTC. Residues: CASSPSPGQGARETQYF.

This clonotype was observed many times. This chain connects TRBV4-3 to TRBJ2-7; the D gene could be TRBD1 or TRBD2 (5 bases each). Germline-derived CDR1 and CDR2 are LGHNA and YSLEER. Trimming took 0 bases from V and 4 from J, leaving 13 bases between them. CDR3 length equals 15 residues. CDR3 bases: TGCGCCAGCAGCCAAGATCCGGGACCCTCTTACGAGCAGTACTTC. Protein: CASSQDPGPSYEQYF.

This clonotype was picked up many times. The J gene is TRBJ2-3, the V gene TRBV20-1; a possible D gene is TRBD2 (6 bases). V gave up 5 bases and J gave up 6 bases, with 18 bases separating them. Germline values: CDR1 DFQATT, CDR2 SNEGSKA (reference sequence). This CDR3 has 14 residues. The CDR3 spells CSAWAGPLGDTQYF. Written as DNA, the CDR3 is TGCAGTGCTTGGGCGGGACCCTTGGGTGATACGCAGTATTTT.

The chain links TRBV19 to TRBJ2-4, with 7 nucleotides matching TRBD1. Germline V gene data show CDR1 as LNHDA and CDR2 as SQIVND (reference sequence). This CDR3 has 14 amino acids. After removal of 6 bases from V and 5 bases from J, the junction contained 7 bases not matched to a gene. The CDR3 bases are TGTGCCAGTAGCGCTCGGACAGGTGAAAACATTCAGTACTTC. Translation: CASSARTGENIQYF.